This T cell receptor (beta chain) was captured by sequencing in a study of blood T cell repertoires in COVID-19. For the study at large: There were acute and convalescent COVID-19 samples, and they came from the United States, Italy and Spain. Sample material is recorded as cDNA or gDNA derived from T cells, B-cell-depleted T cells, or PBMCs.

Original processing notes: Nucleated cell counts were estimated from reference gene primer amplification. Sequencing was performed with immunoSEQ multiplex PCR; in TCRdb, only in-frame clones are kept and a portion is missing. V and J calls and clone size are as listed in that table; D and trimming were resolved from the DNA. This sample has 300,000 to 400,000 clones, with more than 75% found just once. Germline CDR1 and CDR2: MGHDK and SYGVNS. The CDR3 length is 14 residues. Trimming at V came to 6 bases and at J to 4 bases, leaving 8 bases not matched to a gene. This sequence was found in a woman under 30 who had recovered from COVID-19. Sequencing input: peripheral blood. The V gene is TRBV25-1, the J gene TRBJ1-1, with 7 bases identical to TRBD1. The chain's CDR3 is CASSSGTVFTEAFF. The CDR3 nucleotides read TGTGCCAGCAGCTCCGGGACAGTCTTCACTGAAGCTTTCTTT.